A selection of T cell receptor beta chains follows, all from one sample in a study. TCRdb fed the RT-PCR reads into MiXCR, producing one record per CDR3 protein. In the table there are about 680,000 distinct CDR3 sequences, 13% to 15% of which are singletons. Sequenced: memory CD4+ T cells from blood. The receptors come from a female donor in good health, serving as a healthy control. Both conserved end residues are part of each CDR3. Fields, in order: V gene, J gene, D gene, clone size, CDR3 DNA, CDR3 protein. The D gene is left open where the match is weak. Size is stated for part of the rows, as once, few or many counts, or as a class when the clone is expanded.

v_call: TRBV5-4; j_call: TRBJ2-7; d_call: .; clone_size: .; cdr3_nt: TGTGCCAGCAGCTTGGGGGGCGACGGCGGATACGAGCAGTACTTC; cdr3_aa: CASSLGGDGGYEQYF
v_call: TRBV7-2; j_call: TRBJ2-7; d_call: TRBD2; clone_size: .; cdr3_nt: TGTGCCAGCCACACGGGAGGGATAGAGCCCTACGAGCAGTACTTC; cdr3_aa: CASHTGGIEPYEQYF
v_call: TRBV7-8; j_call: TRBJ1-2; d_call: .; clone_size: .; cdr3_nt: TGTGCCAGCAGCCCTACGGGGGAAGCGAATGGCTACACCTTC; cdr3_aa: CASSPTGEANGYTF
v_call: TRBV19; j_call: TRBJ2-1; d_call: .; clone_size: .; cdr3_nt: TGTGCCAGTAGTATCCGGGGAAATGGATGGGGTGAGCAGTTCTTC; cdr3_aa: CASSIRGNGWGEQFF
v_call: TRBV7-2; j_call: TRBJ2-2; d_call: TRBD2; clone_size: many; cdr3_nt: TGTGCCAGCAGCGGACTAGCGGGTGTAACCGGGGAGCTGTTTTTT; cdr3_aa: CASSGLAGVTGELFF
v_call: TRBV5-6; j_call: TRBJ1-1; d_call: .; clone_size: few; cdr3_nt: TGTGCCAGCAGCTGGGGAGTTCTGAACACTGAAGCTTTCTTT; cdr3_aa: CASSWGVLNTEAFF
v_call: TRBV28; j_call: TRBJ1-1; d_call: .; clone_size: .; cdr3_nt: TGTGCCAGCAGTTCACAGGGCTCCTTGTTGAACACTGAAGCTTTCTTT; cdr3_aa: CASSSQGSLLNTEAFF
v_call: TRBV5-1; j_call: TRBJ2-2; d_call: .; clone_size: few; cdr3_nt: TGCGCCAGCAGCTTACAGGGACCGGTTAACGGGGAGCTGTTTTTT; cdr3_aa: CASSLQGPVNGELFF
v_call: TRBV12-3/TRBV12-4; j_call: TRBJ1-2; d_call: .; clone_size: .; cdr3_nt: TGTGCCAGCACCGGGGGGGGGGTCCGGTTGTCTTATGGCTACACCTTC; cdr3_aa: CASTGGGVRLSYGYTF
v_call: TRBV7-2; j_call: TRBJ2-3; d_call: .; clone_size: few; cdr3_nt: TGTGCCAGCAGTCTCGGACTCGTAGCTGGGGATACGCAGTATTTT; cdr3_aa: CASSLGLVAGDTQYF